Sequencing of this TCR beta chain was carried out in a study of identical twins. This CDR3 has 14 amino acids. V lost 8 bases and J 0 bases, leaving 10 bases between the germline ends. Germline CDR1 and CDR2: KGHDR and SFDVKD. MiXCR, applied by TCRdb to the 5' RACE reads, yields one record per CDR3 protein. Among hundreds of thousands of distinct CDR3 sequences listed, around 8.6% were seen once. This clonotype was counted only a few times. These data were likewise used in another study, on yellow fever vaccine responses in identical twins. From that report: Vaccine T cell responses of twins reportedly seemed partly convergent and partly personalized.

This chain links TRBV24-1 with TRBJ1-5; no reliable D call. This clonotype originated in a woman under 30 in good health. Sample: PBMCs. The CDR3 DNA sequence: TGTGCCACCAAGTTATCCGATAGCAATCAGCCCCAGCATTTT. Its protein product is CATKLSDSNQPQHF.